This TCR beta chain is from a study of T cells in Graves' hyperthyroidism and ophthalmopathy. Study results and caveats: Ophthalmopathy got predicted by the model a median roughly six months before its onset. Among clonotypes expanded in thyroid above 0.001, most were also found in blood.

Authors of the study amplified TCR beta CDR3 regions from RNA transcripts. First-round RT-PCR targeting the TCR CDR3 was performed with the HTBI primer set. TCRdb used MiXCR to reprocess the multiplex PCR reads, holding one entry per CDR3 protein. This sample has 150,000 or so distinct CDR3 sequences, with around 8.9% found just once. Germline V gene sequence: CDR1 DFQATT, CDR2 SNEGSKA (reference sequence). V shed 2 bases and J 0 bases; nucleotides not matched to a gene: 6. This CDR3 contains 15 residues. This clonotype was picked up many times. Its antigen is unknown. The specimen sequenced was blood. The receptor comes from a woman under 30 with Graves' hyperthyroidism that later progressed to Graves' ophthalmopathy. The V and J genes are TRBV20-1 and TRBJ2-7; 8 nucleotides line up with TRBD2. CDR3: CSARSDGRVSYEQYF. In DNA, the CDR3 is TGCAGTGCTAGATCGGACGGGAGGGTCTCCTACGAGCAGTACTTC.